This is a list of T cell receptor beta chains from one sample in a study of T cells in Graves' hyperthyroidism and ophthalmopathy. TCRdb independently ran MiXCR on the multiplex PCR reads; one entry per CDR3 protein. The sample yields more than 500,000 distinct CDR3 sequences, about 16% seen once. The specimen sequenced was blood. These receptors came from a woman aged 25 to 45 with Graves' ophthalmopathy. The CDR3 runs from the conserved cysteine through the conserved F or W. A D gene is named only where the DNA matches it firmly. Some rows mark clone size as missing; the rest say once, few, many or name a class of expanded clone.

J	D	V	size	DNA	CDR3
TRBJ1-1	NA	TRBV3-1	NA	TGTGCCAGCAGCCATAGAGGGGAAGCTTTCTTT	CASSHRGEAFF
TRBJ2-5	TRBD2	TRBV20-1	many	TGCAGTGCCCACAGAGCCTCGGCGGGAGGGACGAAGACCCAGTACTTC	CSAHRASAGGTKTQYF
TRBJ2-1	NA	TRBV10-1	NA	TGCGCCAGCAGGGATCAGGGTGGCTCCTACAATGAGCAGTTCTTC	CASRDQGGSYNEQFF
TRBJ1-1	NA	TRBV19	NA	TGTGCCAGTTGGACGGGACTTTTGAACACTGAAGCTTTCTTT	CASWTGLLNTEAFF
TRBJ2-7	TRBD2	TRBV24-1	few	TGTGCCACCGCCAGCCGGGCTAGCGGGACGACTTACGAGCAGTACTTC	CATASRASGTTYEQYF
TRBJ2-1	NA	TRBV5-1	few	TGCGCCAGCAGCCCAGGAGGGCTAACCGGGACAGAGCAGTTCTTC	CASSPGGLTGTEQFF
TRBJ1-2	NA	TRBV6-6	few	TGTGCCAGCAGTTACTCTCTACGGGGGCCGGATGGCTACACCTTC	CASSYSLRGPDGYTF
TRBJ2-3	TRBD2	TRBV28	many	TGTGCCAGCAGTACCTATTTGCGGGGGGGGGCGCAGTATTTT	CASSTYLRGGAQYF
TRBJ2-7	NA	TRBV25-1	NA	TGTGCCAGCAGTGAAGGCTCTCCCCCCGAGCAGTACTTC	CASSEGSPPEQYF
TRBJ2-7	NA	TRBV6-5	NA	TGTGCCAGCAGTTACTCGGGTTCAGGGAGCTACGAGCAGTACTTC	CASSYSGSGSYEQYF
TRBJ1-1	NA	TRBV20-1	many	TGCAGTGCCCTAGATCTCGGACGTGGGACTGAAGCTTTCTTT	CSALDLGRGTEAFF
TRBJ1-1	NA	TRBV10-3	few	TGTGCCATCAGTGGAACAGCGCCCAAATTAGCTTTCTTT	CAISGTAPKLAFF
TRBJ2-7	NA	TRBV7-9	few	TGTGCCAGCAGCTTTTCAGAGAGCTCCTACGAGCAGTACTTC	CASSFSESSYEQYF
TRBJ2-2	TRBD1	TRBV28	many	TGTGCCAGCAGTCACGCTCTCATAGGACAGGGTTTTCGTACCGGGGAGCTGTTTTTT	CASSHALIGQGFRTGELFF
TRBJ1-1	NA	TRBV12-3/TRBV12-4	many	TGTGCCAGCAGTTCGGTGGAGAACACTGAAGCTTTCTTT	CASSSVENTEAFF
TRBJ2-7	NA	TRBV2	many	TGTGCCAGCAGTCGGGCAGGGGCGAACTACGAGCAGTACTTC	CASSRAGANYEQYF
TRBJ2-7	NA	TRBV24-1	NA	TGTGCCACCAGGGCCCTAACGGAATGGGTCGACGAGCAGTACTTC	CATRALTEWVDEQYF
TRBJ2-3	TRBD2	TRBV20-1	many	TGCAGTGCTAGAGGGACTAGCGGGAGAGCAGATACGCAGTATTTT	CSARGTSGRADTQYF
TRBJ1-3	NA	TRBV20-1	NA	TGCAGTGTAGGCAGGGTCGGAAACACCATATATTTT	CSVGRVGNTIYF
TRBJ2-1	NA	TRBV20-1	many	TGCAGTGCTAGATTACTGGCAGATGAGCAGTTCTTC	CSARLLADEQFF
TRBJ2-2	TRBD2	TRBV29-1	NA	TGCAGCGTTTGCTTAGCGGTCGGCTCCGGGGGGACCGGGGAGCTGTTTTTT	CSVCLAVGSGGTGELFF
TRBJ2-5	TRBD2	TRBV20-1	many	TGCAGTGCTAGCAGTCGGACTAGCGGGCGCCAAGAGACCCAGTACTTC	CSASSRTSGRQETQYF
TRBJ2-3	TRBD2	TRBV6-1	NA	TGTGCCAGCAGTGCGGGACTAGCGGGAGGGGGTACGCAGTATTTT	CASSAGLAGGGTQYF
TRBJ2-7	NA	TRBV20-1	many	TGCAGTGCGGCACTAGCCGCCCTAAGGGGCTACGAGCAGTACTTC	CSAALAALRGYEQYF
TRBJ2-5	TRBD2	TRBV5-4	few	TGTGCCAGCAGCTTGGAGGCTAGCGGTCGAACCCAGTACTTC	CASSLEASGRTQYF
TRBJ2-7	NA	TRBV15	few	TGTGCCACCAGCAGAGCTAGTCTGGGTGAGCAGTACTTC	CATSRASLGEQYF
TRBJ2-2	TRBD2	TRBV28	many	TGTGCCAGCAGTCTAGCGGGAGGGAACACCGGGGAGCTGTTTTTT	CASSLAGGNTGELFF
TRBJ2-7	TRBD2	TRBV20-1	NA	TGCAGTGCTAGAGTTTTCCGGGCTAGCGGGAACGCTGGGCAGTACTTC	CSARVFRASGNAGQYF
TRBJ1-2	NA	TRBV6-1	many	TGTGCCAGCAGCCCGGGTGGTGACTATGGCTACACCTTC	CASSPGGDYGYTF
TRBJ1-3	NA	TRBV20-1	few	TGCAGTGCTAGGGCGCGGAACAGAAACACCATATATTTT	CSARARNRNTIYF
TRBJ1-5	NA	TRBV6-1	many	TGTGCCAGCGTCGCGACGGGGTGGACTAGACAGCCCCAGCATTTT	CASVATGWTRQPQHF
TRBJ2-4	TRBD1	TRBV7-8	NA	TGTGCCAGCTCATCCGACAGGGGGAAAAACATTCAGTACTTC	CASSSDRGKNIQYF
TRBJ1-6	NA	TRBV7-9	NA	TGTGCCAGCGACTCGAGGTTGAGCCCCTATAATTCACCCCTCCACTTT	CASDSRLSPYNSPLHF
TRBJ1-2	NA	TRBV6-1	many	TGTGCCAGCAGTGACTTGGACGGTACTAACTATGGCTACACCTTC	CASSDLDGTNYGYTF
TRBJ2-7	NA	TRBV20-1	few	TGCAGTGCTAGACAGGCTTACGAGCAGTACTTC	CSARQAYEQYF
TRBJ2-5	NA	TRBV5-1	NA	TGCGCCAGCAGCTCTTACACTAGTTTCCAAGAGACCCAGTACTTC	CASSSYTSFQETQYF
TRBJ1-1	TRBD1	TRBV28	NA	TGTGCCAGCAGTTTATCGACAGGGTTGAACACTGAAGCTTTCTTT	CASSLSTGLNTEAFF
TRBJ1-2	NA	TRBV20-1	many	TGCAGTGCCCGTGAATGGGGGAGGATAGCTAACTATGGCTACACCTTC	CSAREWGRIANYGYTF
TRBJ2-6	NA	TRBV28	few	TGTGCCAGCAGTCAAGGTTGGGGGTTTGGGACCAACGTCCTGACTTTC	CASSQGWGFGTNVLTF
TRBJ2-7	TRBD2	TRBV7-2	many	TGTGCCAGCAGTAGCGGGAGCTGGGACGAGCAGTACTTC	CASSSGSWDEQYF
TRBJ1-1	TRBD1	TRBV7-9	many	TGTGCCAGCAGCCGGGGACAGGGACCCACCGACACTGAAGCTTTCTTT	CASSRGQGPTDTEAFF